Sequencing of this T cell receptor (beta chain) was carried out in a study of cytotoxic CD8 clonotypes in ibrutinib-treated CLL. This clone was seen a single time. Produced via immunoSEQ multiplex PCR; TCRdb's table is partial and in-frame only. The table shows 15,000 to 20,000 clones, with roughly 80% occurring only once. The CDR3 spans 14 residues. Trimming removed 4 bases from V and 2 bases from J, with 12 bases in between. Germline CDR1 reads SGHKS; CDR2 reads YYEKEE (reference sequence). The chain has TRBV5-5 and TRBJ2-5, with a weak D call TRBD1 (5 bases). The TCR originated in a human donor with chronic lymphocytic leukemia. Here the sequenced sample was PBMCs, taken before ibrutinib treatment. DNA for the CDR3: TGTGCCAGCAGCCCAGGGAACTCTCAAGAGACCCAGTACTTC. Encoded protein: CASSPGNSQETQYF.